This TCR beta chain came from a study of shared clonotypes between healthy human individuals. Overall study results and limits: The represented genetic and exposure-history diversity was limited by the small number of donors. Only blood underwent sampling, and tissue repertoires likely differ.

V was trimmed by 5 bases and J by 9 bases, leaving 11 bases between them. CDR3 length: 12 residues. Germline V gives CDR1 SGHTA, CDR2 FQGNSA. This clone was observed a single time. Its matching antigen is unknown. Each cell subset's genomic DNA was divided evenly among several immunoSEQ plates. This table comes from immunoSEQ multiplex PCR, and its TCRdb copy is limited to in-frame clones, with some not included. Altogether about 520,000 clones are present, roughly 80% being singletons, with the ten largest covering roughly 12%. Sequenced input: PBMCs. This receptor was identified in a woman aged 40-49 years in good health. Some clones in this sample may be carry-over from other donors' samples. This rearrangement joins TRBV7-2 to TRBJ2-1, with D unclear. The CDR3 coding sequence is TGTGCCAGCAGCCCCCGTCTAGGTGAGCAGTTCTTC. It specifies CASSPRLGEQFF.